This TCR beta chain emerged from a study of blood T cells in healthy people across ages. Next came a second PCR, run for about 6 to 12 cycles, which used a sample-barcoded 5' primer along with a J-beta primer mix. A single record per CDR3 protein comes from TCRdb applying MiXCR to the 5' RACE reads. The profile shows about 970,000 distinct CDR3 sequences, 51% of them singletons. CDR1 is MNHNY and CDR2 is SVGAGI in the germline V gene (reference sequence). J lost 5 bases, V lost 5 bases, and 10 bases had no gene match. The CDR3 sequence is 15 residues long. This clonotype has ten or more counts. The sequence came from an older woman in good health. Sequencing used blood. V is TRBV6-6 and J is TRBJ2-5; 8 nucleotides match TRBD2. The CDR3 loop is CASSPSGRGKETQYF. Here the CDR3 DNA reads TGTGCCAGCAGTCCGAGCGGGAGAGGGAAGGAGACCCAGTACTTC.